The source of this T cell receptor beta chain is a study of blood T cells in healthy people across ages (dated by TCRdb to 2015 to 2017). Looking at the study overall: In model experiments, template switching captured about one uniquely barcoded TCR beta cDNA molecule for every two T cells. For two donors (one aged 18 to 30 and one aged 80 or older), the study analyzed two additional independent replicas of 1 million unique cDNA reads from the same blood draw. The donors were divided into four age groups: young (average about 15 years), middle-aged (almost 40), aged (approximately 62) and long-lived (about 79). To track age-related changes in TCR beta repertoire diversity, the study relied on deep sequencing normalized with unique cDNA molecular identifiers.

The sample holds a few counts of this clonotype. The specificity of this receptor is unknown. There are no base qualities to consult, and no much larger clone falls within one base. Systemically healthy Caucasian individuals from Russia, around 38 in total and aged about 6 to 90 years, were included as donors. Each donor gave ten milliliters of peripheral blood, drawn into EDTA-treated Vacutainer tubes. Ficoll-Paque density-gradient centrifugation was used to isolate PBMCs, with at least 7 million obtained per sample. Trizol reagent was used to extract total RNA from the PBMCs, yielding at least 5.5 micrograms per sample. Naive CD45RAhigh/CD27high T cell percentages were measured by flow cytometry on a PBMC aliquot from every donor. The library was generated by 5' RACE. Sequenced using an Illumina HiSeq 2500. The second PCR ran for roughly 6 to 11 cycles and used a J-beta primer mix along with a sample-barcoded 5' primer. A unique molecular identifier was introduced onto each TCR beta cDNA molecule by a template-switch 5' adaptor carrying 12 random nucleotides. At least 2.5 million CDR3-containing paired-end reads were obtained from each sample. First-strand cDNA was synthesized from all RNA with the Mint cDNA synthesis kit, primed by a TRBC-specific oligonucleotide. All cDNA was treated with uracil-DNA glycosylase and then went through a first 18-cycle PCR with the universal primers M1SS and BC2_uni_R. The study's processing was this. For normalization, 1 million high-quality reads, each with a distinct molecular identifier, were randomly selected from each sample. Instead of being binned into consensus sequences, reads with shared molecular identifiers were discarded. MiTCR, run with a Q25 quality threshold and the strictest error-elimination algorithm, handled CDR3 identification, clonotype clustering and error correction. A nonparametric unseen species model with Euler transformation was used to estimate lower-bound total TCR beta diversity. In TCRdb, the public reads were trimmed at Q25 with fastp and aligned with MiXCR, with productive beta chains retained. Rows are unified per CDR3 protein, each entry keeping the most common DNA and genes. What appears here as the V and J calls and clone size reflects TCRdb's work, not the paper's. The sample contains hundreds of thousands of distinct CDR3 sequences, about 25% of them found a single time. The top ten clones comprise roughly 9.4% of the sample.

The V and J ends are trimmed by 3 bases and 0 bases, leaving 9 bases between them. Measured from the cysteine to the phenylalanine, the CDR3 is 15 residues long. Only the CDR3 part of the read is kept: 45 bases, read in frame from the first base. CDR1 and CDR2 (MDHEN, SYDVKM) derive from the germline V gene. Overall study results and their limits: Estimates of total diversity based on one million sequenced T cells were regarded as lower bounds and as underestimates. The long-lived group showed more naive CD4+ T cells, fewer expanded clones and increased TCR diversity than the aged group, suggesting age selection. Conclusive comparison of naive and antigen-experienced compartments was prevented by the profiling of bulk unsorted PBMCs. Observed TCR beta diversity per million T cells fell roughly linearly with age, and a significant reduction was already apparent by age around 40. Because the CMV infection status of the donors was unknown, age-related changes in expanded clonotypes may potentially have been confounded. Observed TCR beta diversity correlated strongly with the percentage of naive T cells measured by flow cytometry.

A further study also used this sample, focusing on T cells of mothers and their children. Per the second study: The donors were nine systemically healthy Caucasian individuals, made up of three mothers and their six children. cDNA synthesis consumed the entire amount of extracted RNA, loaded at around 1.4 ug RNA in each 15 ul reaction. In the second PCR, sample barcodes and 2-4 random nucleotides were introduced via the M1S primer. Over 8 million TCR beta CDR3 reads came from each mother, compared with around 3 million reads from each child. TCR recombination output is similarly shaped by thymic selection in related and unrelated pairs, with a minor effect exerted by inherited differences. Normalized repertoire overlap was always slightly but never significantly higher in related than unrelated mother-child pairs. No persistent microchimeric T cell clones were detected, at a sensitivity of roughly 93 clones per million clonotypes. In the study, deep NGS was used to compare the TCR beta repertoires of mothers and children, and features distinguishing related mother-child pairs from unrelated individuals were sought. On average, the children were roughly 12 +/- 4 years old, while the mothers were approximately 40 +/- 4 years old. Libraries were sequenced on Illumina HiSeq 2000 with 100+100 nt paired-end reads after adapter ligation with NEBNext reagents. To prevent cross-contamination, the mother and child libraries were prepared one month apart and sequenced in separate runs. For each donor, between about 500,000 and 2,000,000 distinct TCR beta clonotypes were identified. Naive TCR beta clonotypes were estimated from low-frequency clonotypes matched to each donor's FACS-determined naive share, without sorting.

The origin of this receptor is a boy between 10 and 17 years old in good health. This chain is built from TRBV28 and TRBJ1-3; the D gene identity is not certain. Material for sequencing was blood. DNA sequence: TGTGCCAGCAGTTTTTTGGGCTCCTCTGGAAACACCATATATTTT. It translates as CASSFLGSSGNTIYF.